What follows is one TCR beta chain and its context. This record comes from a study of cytomegalovirus exposure and HLA in healthy donors. Clones were sequenced by immunoSEQ multiplex PCR, and TCRdb holds only the in-frame ones, with some missing. Of roughly 120,000 clones in the sample, about 85% are singletons; the top ten hold about 4%. Germline V lookup: CDR1 SGDLS, CDR2 YYNGEE. This CDR3 contains 14 residues. V was pared by 2 bases and J by 6 bases, with 11 bases between. The sequence came from a man aged 18-30 years in good health and CMV-seropositive. Material for sequencing was PBMCs. The chain has TRBV9 and TRBJ2-2, with a tentative D call TRBD1 (6 bases). This CDR3 is CASSVKQGPGELFF. DNA for the CDR3: TGTGCCAGCAGCGTCAAACAGGGCCCCGGGGAGCTGTTTTTT.